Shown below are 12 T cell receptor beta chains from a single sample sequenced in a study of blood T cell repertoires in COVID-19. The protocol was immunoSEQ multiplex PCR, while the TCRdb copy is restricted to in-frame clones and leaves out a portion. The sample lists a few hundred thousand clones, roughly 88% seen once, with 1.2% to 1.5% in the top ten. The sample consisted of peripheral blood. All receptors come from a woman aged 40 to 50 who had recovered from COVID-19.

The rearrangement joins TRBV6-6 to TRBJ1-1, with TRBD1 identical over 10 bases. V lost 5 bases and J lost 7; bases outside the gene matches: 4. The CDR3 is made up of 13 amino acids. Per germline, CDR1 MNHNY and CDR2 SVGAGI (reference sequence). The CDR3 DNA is TGTGCCAGCAGTCCGGGACAGGGGCGTGAAGCTTTCTTT. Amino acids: CASSPGQGREAFF.

CDR3 DNA sequence: TGTGCCAGCAGCTTGTCCGGGACAGGGACCCCTAATGAAAAACTGTTTTTT. It specifies CASSLSGTGTPNEKLFF. The chain employs TRBV5-5 and TRBJ1-4; 9 nucleotides match TRBD1. The germline V gene encodes CDR1 SGHKS and CDR2 YYEKEE (reference sequence). CDR3 length: 17 amino acids. V was clipped by 1 base and J by 3 bases; unmatched bases: 7.

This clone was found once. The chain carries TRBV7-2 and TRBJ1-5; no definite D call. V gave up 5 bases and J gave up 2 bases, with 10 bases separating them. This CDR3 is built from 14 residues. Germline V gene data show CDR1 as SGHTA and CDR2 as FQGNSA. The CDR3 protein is CASSPANGNQPQHF. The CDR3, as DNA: TGTGCCAGCAGCCCCGCTAATGGCAATCAGCCCCAGCATTTT.

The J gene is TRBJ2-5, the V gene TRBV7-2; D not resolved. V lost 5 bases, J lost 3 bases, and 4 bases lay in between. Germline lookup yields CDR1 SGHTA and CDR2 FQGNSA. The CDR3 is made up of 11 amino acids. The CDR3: CASSPKETQYF. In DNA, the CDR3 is TGTGCCAGCAGCCCTAAAGAGACCCAGTACTTC.

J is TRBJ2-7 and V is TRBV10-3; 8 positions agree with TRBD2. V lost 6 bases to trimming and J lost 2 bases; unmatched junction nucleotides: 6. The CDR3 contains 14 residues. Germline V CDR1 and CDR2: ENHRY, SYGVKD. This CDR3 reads CAIREPGLAYEQYF. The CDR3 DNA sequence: TGTGCCATCAGAGAACCGGGACTAGCCTACGAGCAGTACTTC.

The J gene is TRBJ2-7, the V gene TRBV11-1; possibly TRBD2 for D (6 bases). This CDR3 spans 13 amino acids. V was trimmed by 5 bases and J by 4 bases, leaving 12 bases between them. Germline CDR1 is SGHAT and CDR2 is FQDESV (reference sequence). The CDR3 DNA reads TGTGCCAGCAGCCCCAGACTAGGTTACGAGCAGTACTTC. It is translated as CASSPRLGYEQYF.

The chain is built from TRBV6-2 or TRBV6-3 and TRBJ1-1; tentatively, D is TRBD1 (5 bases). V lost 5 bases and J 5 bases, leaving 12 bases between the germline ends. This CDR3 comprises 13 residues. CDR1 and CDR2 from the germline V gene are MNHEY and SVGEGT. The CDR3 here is CASSQRGGTEAFF. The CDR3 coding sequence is TGTGCCAGCAGTCAACGGGGGGGAACTGAAGCTTTCTTT.

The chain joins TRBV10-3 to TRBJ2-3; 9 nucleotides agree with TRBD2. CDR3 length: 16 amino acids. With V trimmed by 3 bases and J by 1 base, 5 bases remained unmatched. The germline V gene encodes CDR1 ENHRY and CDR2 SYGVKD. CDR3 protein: CAISDPSGGRTDTQYF. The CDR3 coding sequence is TGTGCCATCAGTGACCCCAGCGGGGGGCGCACAGATACGCAGTATTTT.

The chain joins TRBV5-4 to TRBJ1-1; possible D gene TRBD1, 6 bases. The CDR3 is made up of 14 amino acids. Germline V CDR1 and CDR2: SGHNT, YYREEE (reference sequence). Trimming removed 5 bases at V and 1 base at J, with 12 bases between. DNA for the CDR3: TGTGCCAGCAGTACTGGACAGAAGAACACTGAAGCTTTCTTT. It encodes CASSTGQKNTEAFF. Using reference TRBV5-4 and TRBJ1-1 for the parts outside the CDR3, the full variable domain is ETGVTQSPTHLIKTRGQQVTLRCSSQSGHNTVSWYQQALGQGPQFIFQYYREEENGRGNFPPRFSGLQFPNYSSELNVNALELDDSALYLCASSTGQKNTEAFFGQGTRLTVV.

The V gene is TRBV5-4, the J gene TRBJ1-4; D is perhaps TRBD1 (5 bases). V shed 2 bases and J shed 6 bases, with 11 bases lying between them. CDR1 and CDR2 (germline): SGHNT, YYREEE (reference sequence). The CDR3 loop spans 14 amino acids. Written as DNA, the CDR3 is TGTGCCAGCAGCTTCCGGGGGGGAGATGAAAAACTGTTTTTT. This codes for CASSFRGGDEKLFF.

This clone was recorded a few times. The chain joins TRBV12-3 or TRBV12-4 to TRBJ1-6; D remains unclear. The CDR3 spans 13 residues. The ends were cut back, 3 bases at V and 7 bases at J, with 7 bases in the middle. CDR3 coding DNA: TGTGCCAGCAGTTTTTTGCAGAATTCACCCCTCCACTTT. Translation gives CASSFLQNSPLHF.

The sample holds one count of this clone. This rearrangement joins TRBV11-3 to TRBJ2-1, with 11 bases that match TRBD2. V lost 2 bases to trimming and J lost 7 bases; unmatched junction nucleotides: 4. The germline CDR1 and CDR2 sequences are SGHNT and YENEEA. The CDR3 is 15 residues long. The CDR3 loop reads CASSLSSGGRNEQFF. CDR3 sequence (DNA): TGTGCCAGCAGCTTATCTAGCGGGGGGAGAAATGAGCAGTTCTTC.